Listed below are T cell receptor beta chains from one sample, sequenced in a study of T cells after yellow fever vaccination. One entry per CDR3 protein, called by TCRdb with MiXCR from the 5' RACE reads. The sample yields about 510,000 distinct CDR3 sequences, roughly a fifth seen once. Sample: PBMCs, taken approximately 20 days after the first yellow fever vaccination. Receptors originate from a man aged 18-30 years who received the YFV17D yellow fever vaccine. CDR3s include the opening cysteine and the closing phenylalanine or tryptophan. Each record gives: CDR3 length, J gene, D gene, clone size, V gene, CDR3 protein, CDR3 DNA. The D gene is left open where the match is weak. Clone size is not always given. Where it is, it says once, few, many or a class for expanded clones.

14 | TRBJ1-2 | NA | once | TRBV7-9 | CASSFWGLDYGYTF | TGTGCCAGCAGCTTTTGGGGGCTGGACTATGGCTACACCTTC
14 | TRBJ1-1 | TRBD1 | NA | TRBV7-9 | CASSNNRGSTEAFF | TGTGCCAGCAGCAATAACAGGGGGTCCACTGAAGCTTTCTTT
16 | TRBJ1-5 | NA | few | TRBV5-5 | CASSLMSGRSNQPQHF | TGTGCCAGCAGCTTGATGTCCGGGCGGAGCAATCAGCCCCAGCATTTT
16 | TRBJ2-3 | NA | NA | TRBV4-3 | CASSQSGGDSTDTQYF | TGCGCCAGCAGCCAATCGGGCGGGGATAGCACAGATACGCAGTATTTT
13 | TRBJ1-1 | NA | few | TRBV7-2 | CASSFYKNTEAFF | TGTGCCAGCAGCTTCTACAAGAACACTGAAGCTTTCTTT
15 | TRBJ2-5 | TRBD2 | NA | TRBV4-2 | CASSQGGRGDETQYF | TGTGCCAGCAGCCAAGGGGGGCGGGGGGACGAGACCCAGTACTTC
14 | TRBJ2-1 | TRBD2 | NA | TRBV13 | CASSSAGGYNEQFF | TGTGCCAGCAGCTCCGCGGGGGGGTACAATGAGCAGTTCTTC
13 | TRBJ2-5 | NA | NA | TRBV15 | CATSLELGETQYF | TGTGCCACCAGCCTCGAACTAGGAGAGACCCAGTACTTC
15 | TRBJ2-2 | TRBD2 | few | TRBV6-1 | CASTGVAGGSGELFF | TGTGCCAGCACCGGAGTAGCGGGGGGATCGGGGGAGCTGTTTTTT
14 | TRBJ2-3 | TRBD2 | few | TRBV28 | CASSSVAGVDTQYF | TGTGCCAGCAGTTCCGTAGCGGGGGTCGATACGCAGTATTTT
15 | TRBJ1-1 | NA | few | TRBV7-6 | CASSSYEVRNTEAFF | TGTGCCAGCAGCTCATATGAGGTGCGCAACACTGAAGCTTTCTTT
14 | TRBJ2-5 | TRBD2 | NA | TRBV7-9 | CASSPRRGGATQYF | TGTGCCAGCAGCCCGAGGCGCGGGGGAGCGACCCAGTACTTC
13 | TRBJ1-5 | NA | many | TRBV12-3/TRBV12-4 | CASSLDLSQPQHF | TGTGCCAGCAGTTTAGATCTAAGTCAGCCCCAGCATTTT
15 | TRBJ2-7 | TRBD1 | few | TRBV6-2/TRBV6-3 | CASSFSGTAAYEQYF | TGTGCCAGCAGTTTCTCCGGGACAGCAGCCTACGAGCAGTACTTC
12 | TRBJ1-2 | NA | NA | TRBV24-1 | CATSMGDYGYTF | TGTGCCACCAGCATGGGGGACTATGGCTACACCTTC
15 | TRBJ2-2 | TRBD1 | NA | TRBV28 | CASRQRDRRVGELFF | TGTGCCAGCAGACAACGGGACAGAAGAGTAGGGGAGCTGTTTTTT
13 | TRBJ2-2 | NA | few | TRBV29-1 | CSVGAGATGELFF | TGCAGCGTTGGGGCAGGGGCAACCGGGGAGCTGTTTTTT
12 | TRBJ2-3 | NA | NA | TRBV12-3/TRBV12-4 | CASSGSGDTQYF | TGTGCCAGCAGTGGTAGTGGAGATACGCAGTATTTT
14 | TRBJ1-1 | NA | many | TRBV7-9 | CASSRGLLNTEAFF | TGTGCCAGCAGCCGCGGACTCCTAAACACTGAAGCTTTCTTT
16 | TRBJ2-3 | TRBD2 | few | TRBV24-1 | CATSEAGTMHTDTQYF | TGTGCCACCAGCGAAGCCGGGACTATGCACACAGATACGCAGTATTTT
15 | TRBJ2-3 | NA | NA | TRBV7-3 | CASSALGESTDTQYF | TGTGCCAGCAGCGCCCTAGGGGAGAGCACAGATACGCAGTATTTT
14 | TRBJ2-1 | TRBD2 | many | TRBV12-3/TRBV12-4 | CASSSGTSGHEQFF | TGTGCCAGCAGTTCCGGGACTAGCGGTCATGAGCAGTTCTTC
15 | TRBJ1-2 | NA | few | TRBV20-1 | CSAEAGTIFFNGYTF | TGCAGTGCGGAAGCCGGGACAATCTTCTTTAATGGCTACACCTTC
16 | TRBJ1-2 | TRBD1 | NA | TRBV6-1 | CASSEARYRGATGYTF | TGTGCCAGCAGTGAAGCGCGGTACAGGGGCGCCACTGGCTACACCTTC
13 | TRBJ1-4 | NA | NA | TRBV6-1 | CASSKQGGEKLFF | TGTGCCAGCAGTAAACAGGGAGGCGAAAAACTGTTTTTT
14 | TRBJ1-1 | NA | NA | TRBV6-1 | CASRREQANTEAFF | TGTGCCAGCAGAAGGGAACAAGCGAACACTGAAGCTTTCTTT
17 | TRBJ2-7 | TRBD2 | few | TRBV27 | CASSPLAGGPSRDEQYF | TGTGCCAGCAGTCCCTTAGCGGGGGGTCCCTCTCGGGACGAGCAGTACTTC
14 | TRBJ2-2 | NA | NA | TRBV27 | CASSLSRVTGELFF | TGTGCCAGCAGTCTATCCAGGGTGACCGGGGAGCTGTTTTTT